Below are 14 T cell receptor beta chains sequenced from a single sample in a study of T cells in Graves' hyperthyroidism and ophthalmopathy. Amplification of TCR beta CDR3 regions was performed using RNA transcripts as template. A first-round RT-PCR of the TCR CDR3 used the HTBI primer set. From the multiplex PCR reads, TCRdb called clonotypes with MiXCR, one entry per CDR3 protein. The sample holds over 700,000 distinct CDR3 sequences; just over 35% are singletons and the top ten take around 30%. Sequencing was performed on blood. Receptor source: a woman aged 35 to 49 with Graves' hyperthyroidism.

This chain joins TRBV4-3 and TRBJ2-7; 8 bases are a match to TRBD1. Germline trimming cut 1 base from V and 4 bases from J; bases unmatched to any gene: 3. The germline V gene has CDR1 LGHNA and CDR2 YSLEER. This CDR3 spans 14 amino acids. CDR3 sequence (DNA): TGCGCCAGCAGCCAAGGGACAGGGATTTACGAGCAGTACTTC. Its protein is CASSQGTGIYEQYF.

The chain recombines TRBV29-1 with TRBJ2-3, with D possibly TRBD2 on 6 matching bases. The V and J ends lost 6 bases and 5 bases respectively, with 21 bases between them. CDR1 and CDR2 (germline): SQVTM, ANQGSEA. The CDR3 has 15 amino acids. The CDR3 region is CSVDVPGGNLDTQYF. CDR3 DNA: TGCAGCGTGGATGTGCCAGGCGGGAATTTAGATACGCAGTATTTT.

This clonotype has a count of ten or more. The chain employs TRBV14 and TRBJ1-1; possible D gene TRBD1, 5 bases. The germline gives CDR1 SGHDN, CDR2 FVKESK. This CDR3 contains 13 residues. V lost 4 bases, J lost 11 bases, and 17 bases lay in between. Written as DNA, the CDR3 is TGTGCCAGCAGCCCCCTAAGGGGCATTGAGGCTTTCTTT. Translation: CASSPLRGIEAFF.

The J gene is TRBJ2-2, the V gene TRBV5-1, with D possibly being TRBD1 (5 bases). This CDR3 contains 15 residues. V was shortened by 3 bases and J by 5 bases, with 14 bases between the two germline ends. The V gene's germline CDR1 is SGHRS and CDR2 YFSETQ. As DNA, the CDR3 is TGCGCCAGCAGCTCGGCGGCAGGGCCGACCGGGGAGCTGTTTTTT. This codes for CASSSAAGPTGELFF.

The chain joins TRBV5-1 to TRBJ1-3, with D unresolved. Trimming stripped 4 bases from V and 0 bases from J, with 14 bases between. There are 16 residues in the CDR3. Germline V gene sequence: CDR1 SGHRS, CDR2 YFSETQ. In nucleotides, the CDR3 is TGCGCCAGCAGCCCGGGCGAGGTGTTCTCTGGAAACACCATATATTTT. Its translation is CASSPGEVFSGNTIYF. The full variable domain, completed using reference TRBV5-1 and TRBJ1-3, is KAGVTQTPRYLIKTRGQQVTLSCSPISGHRSVSWYQQTPGQGLQFLFEYFSETQRNKGNFPGRFSGRQFSNSRSEMNVSTLELGDSALYLCASSPGEVFSGNTIYFGEGSWLTVV.

This clonotype was seen only a few times. This sequence joins TRBV28 and TRBJ1-3, with 8 bases lining up with TRBD1. CDR1 MDHEN and CDR2 SYDVKM come from the germline V gene. Trimming cost V 7 bases and J 0 bases; bases outside gene matches: 5. This CDR3 has 15 residues. CDR3 sequence (DNA): TGTGCCAGCATGACAGGGGCCGTCTCTGGAAACACCATATATTTT. Its protein product is CASMTGAVSGNTIYF.

This clonotype was recorded at least ten times. The gene calls are TRBV2 and TRBJ2-7; a possible D gene is TRBD1 (5 bases). Trimming pared 7 bases from V and 2 bases from J, leaving 18 bases between. The germline CDR1 and CDR2 sequences are SNHLY and FYNNEI. The CDR3 is made up of 15 amino acids. CDR3 amino acids: CASKTSTGPTYEQYF. The DNA for the CDR3 is TGTGCCAGCAAGACCTCCACAGGTCCAACCTACGAGCAGTACTTC.

This clonotype was observed many times. J is TRBJ1-5 and V is TRBV10-3; 8 bases agree with TRBD1. V was clipped by 3 bases and J by 1 base; unmatched bases: 8. There are 17 residues in the CDR3. Germline lookup yields CDR1 ENHRY and CDR2 SYGVKD. This chain's CDR3 is CAISDSVGQASNQPQHF. The CDR3 DNA is TGTGCCATCAGTGATTCCGTGGGACAGGCCAGCAATCAGCCCCAGCATTTT.

About this clonotype: A single base separates this from a much larger clone, so it may be a read error. The V and J genes are TRBV11-2 and TRBJ1-4, with 7 bases fitting TRBD1. The CDR3 extends over 14 amino acids. The germline CDR1 and CDR2 sequences are SGHAT and FQNNGV. The CDR3 region has the DNA TGTGCCAGCAGCGTTACAGGGGCTAATGAAAAACTGTCTTTT. It yields the protein CASSVTGANEKLSF.

The sample holds a few counts of this clonotype. This chain connects TRBV4-3 to TRBJ2-2, with 9 positions matching TRBD2. The CDR3 is 16 residues long. With V trimmed by 2 bases and J by 6 bases, 7 bases remained unmatched. In germline, CDR1 is LGHNA, CDR2 YSLEER. CDR3 DNA: TGCGCCAGCAGCCAACTAGCGGGGACAGCGGCCGGGGAGCTGTTTTTT. The encoded protein is CASSQLAGTAAGELFF.

Worth noting for this clonotype: The junction and the germline gene differ at one end; a read error may be behind it. The chain recombines TRBV10-3 with TRBJ2-2; 9 nucleotides align to TRBD1. In germline, CDR1 is ENHRY, CDR2 SYGVKD. The CDR3 spans 20 residues. The CDR3 spells CASSYEIRSGQGYSTGELFF. CDR3 in DNA: TGTGCCAGCAGTTACGAAATTCGATCGGGACAGGGTTACTCCACCGGGGAGCTGTTTTTT.

For this clonotype: One base away lies a much larger clone, so this may be a sequencing read error. The chain is built from TRBV5-1 and TRBJ1-1; no definite D call. The CDR3 is made up of 11 amino acids. Germline V gene data show CDR1 as SGHRS and CDR2 as YFSETQ. The CDR3 DNA sequence: TGCGCCAGCAGCTCGGAGAGGGAAGCTCTCTTT. Translating gives CASSSEREALF.

The chain links TRBV7-9 to TRBJ2-1; D unresolved. The CDR3 runs 13 residues. The germline CDR1 and CDR2 sequences are SEHNR and FQNEAQ (reference sequence). Trimming cost V 3 bases and J 11 bases, with 14 bases left between them. The CDR3 bases are TGTGCCAGCAGCTTTGGGTCCTGGGATAAGCAGTTCTTC. Translation: CASSFGSWDKQFF.

The chain employs TRBV7-3 and TRBJ2-5; TRBD1 agrees at 7 bases. J was trimmed by 2 bases and V by 8 bases; bases with no gene match: 8. The CDR3 is 14 residues long. Per the germline V gene, CDR1 is SGHTA and CDR2 is FQGTGA. DNA for the CDR3: TGTGCCAGCTCACCTGGACAGGATCAAGAGACCCAGTACTTC. This gives the protein CASSPGQDQETQYF.